These 13 T cell receptor beta chains were all obtained from the same sample, sequenced in a study of blood T cell repertoires in COVID-19. Clones were sequenced by immunoSEQ multiplex PCR, and TCRdb holds only the in-frame ones, with some missing. This sample has about 210,000 clones, with 75% to 85% found just once. Source material: PBMCs or T cells enriched from blood (not recorded which). The receptors shown here come from a man aged 35 to 55 who had recovered from COVID-19.

This clone appeared a single time. The chain has TRBV7-9 and TRBJ1-4; 8 nucleotides match TRBD1. J gave up 5 bases and V 7 bases, and 6 bases lay outside the gene matches. Looked up from germline, CDR1 is SEHNR and CDR2 is FQNEAQ (reference sequence). This CDR3 has 14 amino acids. The CDR3 coding sequence is TGTGCCAGCAACCCGACAGGGGAAAATGAAAAACTGTTTTTT. Its translation: CASNPTGENEKLFF.

V is TRBV9 and J is TRBJ2-1; D is unresolved. There are 13 residues in the CDR3. V lost 2 bases to trimming and J lost 5 bases, with 8 bases between them. Per germline, CDR1 SGDLS and CDR2 YYNGEE. The CDR3 DNA follows: TGTGCCAGCAGCGTTTCTATGAACAATGAGCAGTTCTTC. It specifies CASSVSMNNEQFF.

The J gene is TRBJ2-7, the V gene TRBV5-4, with D maybe TRBD1 (6 bases). The CDR3 sequence is 15 residues long. Germline V gene data show CDR1 as SGHNT and CDR2 as YYREEE (reference sequence). V was pared by 0 bases and J by 3 bases, with 13 bases between. CDR3 residues: CASSLAGAGYYEQYF. The CDR3 DNA reads as TGTGCCAGCAGCTTGGCAGGGGCGGGTTACTACGAGCAGTACTTC.

The chain couples TRBV3-1 (or the pseudogene TRBV3-2) to TRBJ2-5; 14 bases fit TRBD2. The CDR3 extends over 15 amino acids. After removal of 0 bases from V and 13 bases from J, the junction contained 7 bases not matched to a gene. CDR1 and CDR2 from the germline V gene are LGHDT and YNNKEL (reference sequence). This chain's CDR3 is CASSQDRTSGGPWYF. DNA of the CDR3: TGTGCCAGCAGCCAAGATCGGACTAGCGGGGGGCCTTGGTACTTC.

V and J are TRBV19 and TRBJ1-3; D not resolved. This CDR3 contains 15 residues. In germline, CDR1 is LNHDA, CDR2 SQIVND (reference sequence). V was clipped by 3 bases and J by 0 bases, with 9 bases between them. CDR3 sequence: CASSMWTGSGNTIYF. The CDR3 DNA reads TGTGCCAGTAGTATGTGGACTGGCTCTGGAAACACCATATATTTT.

This rearrangement joins TRBV15 to TRBJ2-3, with D maybe TRBD2 (5 bases). The ends were cut back, 3 bases at V and 1 base at J, with 11 bases in the middle. The CDR3 covers 15 residues. The germline CDR1 and CDR2 sequences are LNHNV and YYDKDF (reference sequence). Here the CDR3 reads CATSSQAAGTDTQYF. CDR3 DNA sequence: TGTGCCACCAGCAGCCAAGCGGCAGGCACAGATACGCAGTATTTT.

J is TRBJ2-3 and V is TRBV5-1; D call uncertain. The CDR3 has 14 residues. Germline CDR1 is SGHRS and CDR2 is YFSETQ. The germline V and J ends were trimmed by 8 bases and 6 bases, with 19 bases remaining between them. CDR3 amino acids: CASSNTYRRDTQYF. CDR3 in DNA: TGCGCCAGTTCAAATACTTACCGCAGGGATACGCAGTATTTT.

There are a few counts of this clone. The chain joins TRBV7-2 to TRBJ1-4; D not resolved. CDR1 SGHTA and CDR2 FQGNSA come from the germline V gene. Trimming stripped 5 bases from V and 0 bases from J, with 10 bases between. The CDR3 spans 15 residues. The CDR3 sequence is CASSIQATTNEKLFF. The DNA for the CDR3 is TGTGCCAGCAGCATCCAGGCTACAACTAATGAAAAACTGTTTTTT.

This chain links TRBV27 with TRBJ1-1; tentatively, D is TRBD1 (5 bases). The length of the CDR3 is 15 residues. Trimming took 4 bases from V and 2 from J, leaving 14 bases between them. Germline V gene lookup returns CDR1 MNHEY and CDR2 SMNVEV (reference sequence). CDR3 region: CASSSFGRGNTEAFF. CDR3 DNA sequence: TGTGCCAGCAGTTCTTTCGGAAGGGGTAACACTGAAGCTTTCTTT.

The CDR3 loop reads CASSGQGGNEQFF. CDR3 in DNA: TGTGCCAGCAGCGGACAGGGGGGCAATGAGCAGTTCTTC. The chain combines TRBV6-4 with TRBJ2-1; 10 bases are a match to TRBD1. The CDR3 spans 13 residues. CDR1 is MRHNA and CDR2 is SNTAGT in the germline V gene. The trim removed 6 bases at V and 6 bases at J, leaving 2 bases unmatched.

This chain connects TRBV19 to TRBJ2-3; 10 bases are shared with TRBD2. Germline V gives CDR1 LNHDA, CDR2 SQIVND (reference sequence). This CDR3 comprises 18 residues. V gave up 1 base and J gave up 0 bases; unmatched junction bases: 7. The CDR3 DNA follows: TGTGCCAGTAGTATAGCCGGGACTAGCGTGATTAGCACAGATACGCAGTATTTT. This sequence encodes CASSIAGTSVISTDTQYF.

The V gene is TRBV6-2 or TRBV6-3, the J gene TRBJ2-1, with TRBD2 identical over 10 bases. This CDR3 has 17 amino acids. Germline loops: CDR1 MNHEY, CDR2 SVGEGT. V lost 0 bases, J lost 9 bases, and 11 bases stayed unmatched. In nucleotides, the CDR3 is TGTGCCAGCAGTTACTCGGGACTTGAAGCGGGAGGGTTTGAGCAGTTCTTC. Its translation: CASSYSGLEAGGFEQFF.

This clone has more than one count but fewer than ten. Other DNA sequences in the same sample also yield this CDR3. The CDR3 is CASSLGTGGFYEQYF. The DNA for the CDR3 is TGCGCCAGCAGCTTGGGGACAGGGGGGTTCTACGAGCAGTACTTC. The chain has TRBV5-1 and TRBJ2-7; 10 nucleotides agree with TRBD1. CDR1 is SGHRS and CDR2 is YFSETQ in the germline V gene. V was pared by 0 bases and J by 3 bases, with 3 bases of the junction left unmatched. The CDR3 length is 15 residues.